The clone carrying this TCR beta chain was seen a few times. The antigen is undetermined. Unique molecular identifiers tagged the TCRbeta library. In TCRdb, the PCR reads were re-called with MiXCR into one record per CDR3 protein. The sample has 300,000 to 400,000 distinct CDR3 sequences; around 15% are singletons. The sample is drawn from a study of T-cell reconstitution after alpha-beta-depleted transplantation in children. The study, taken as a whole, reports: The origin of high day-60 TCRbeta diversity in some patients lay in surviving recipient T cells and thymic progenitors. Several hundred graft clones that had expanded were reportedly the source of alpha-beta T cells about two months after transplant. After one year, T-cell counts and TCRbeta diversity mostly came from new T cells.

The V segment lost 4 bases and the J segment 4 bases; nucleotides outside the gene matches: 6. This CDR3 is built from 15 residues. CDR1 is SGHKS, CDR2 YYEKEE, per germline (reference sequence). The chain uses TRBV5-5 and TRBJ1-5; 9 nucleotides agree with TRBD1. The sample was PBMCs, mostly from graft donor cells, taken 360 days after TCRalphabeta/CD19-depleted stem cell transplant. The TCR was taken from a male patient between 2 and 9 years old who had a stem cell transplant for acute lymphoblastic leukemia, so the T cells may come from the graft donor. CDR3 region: CASSRDRGRNQPQHF. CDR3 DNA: TGTGCCAGCAGCCGTGACAGGGGGAGAAATCAGCCCCAGCATTTT.